Listed below are T cell receptor beta chains from one sample, sequenced in a study of blood T cells in healthy people across ages. Using its own MiXCR run on the 5' RACE reads, TCRdb lists one record per CDR3 protein. The data hold about 760,000 distinct CDR3 sequences, with more than 55% observed a single time. Material for sequencing was blood. These receptors were collected from a man aged 40-55 years in good health. The CDR3 runs from the conserved cysteine through the conserved F or W.

J: TRBJ1-2; V: TRBV7-8; CDR3: CASSLRQDLNYGYTF
J: TRBJ2-3; V: TRBV7-2; CDR3: CASSLEGQGLDTQYF
J: TRBJ2-5; V: TRBV7-8; CDR3: CASSPGQGAWETQYF
J: TRBJ2-5; V: TRBV7-9; CDR3: CASSAGQGALGTQYF
J: TRBJ2-1; V: TRBV27; CDR3: CASSPKAPGPHRPGNEQFF
J: TRBJ2-3; V: TRBV27; CDR3: CASTPTGGRTDTQYF
J: TRBJ2-5; V: TRBV12-3/TRBV12-4; CDR3: CASSRLAGRETQYF
J: TRBJ2-5; V: TRBV27; CDR3: CASSLIGASGKETQYF
J: TRBJ2-5; V: TRBV9; CDR3: CASSVRGQETQYF
J: TRBJ2-7; V: TRBV2; CDR3: CASARDRGRYEQYF
J: TRBJ2-5; V: TRBV11-2; CDR3: CASSPGVGGAQLDQETQYF
J: TRBJ1-2; V: TRBV29-1; CDR3: CSVGPDVDGYTF
J: TRBJ2-3; V: TRBV4-1; CDR3: CASSQDYGGQFTDTQYF
J: TRBJ2-7; V: TRBV13; CDR3: CASSKTLAVDNNEQYF
J: TRBJ2-3; V: TRBV9; CDR3: CASSVVGTSTDTQYF
J: TRBJ2-5; V: TRBV6-2/TRBV6-3; CDR3: CASSATQGAQETQYF
J: TRBJ1-2; V: TRBV6-2/TRBV6-3; CDR3: CASTLPASNYGYTF
J: TRBJ2-3; V: TRBV24-1; CDR3: CATSGPETDTQYF
J: TRBJ1-2; V: TRBV9; CDR3: CASSVGSGTGGYGYTF
J: TRBJ1-6; V: TRBV27; CDR3: CASSFSSHNSPLHF
J: TRBJ2-7; V: TRBV28; CDR3: CASSGGLGRHLSEQYF
J: TRBJ1-1; V: TRBV7-2; CDR3: CASSPDRKNTEAFF
J: TRBJ1-6; V: TRBV5-6; CDR3: CASSLQNSPLHF
J: TRBJ1-1; V: TRBV27; CDR3: CASSELPRQSSTEAFF
J: TRBJ1-1; V: TRBV10-3; CDR3: CAISEQDREKETTEAFF
J: TRBJ1-5; V: TRBV27; CDR3: CASSPLSGYSNQPQHF
J: TRBJ2-1; V: TRBV5-1; CDR3: CASSLAGQGRIYNEQFF
J: TRBJ2-3; V: TRBV12-3/TRBV12-4; CDR3: CATASGRVADTQYF
J: TRBJ2-1; V: TRBV5-1; CDR3: CASSLVHPYNEQFF
J: TRBJ1-1; V: TRBV29-1; CDR3: CSVGTGGSMNTEAFF
J: TRBJ1-5; V: TRBV7-2; CDR3: CASSLDSRGNQPQHF
J: TRBJ1-2; V: TRBV4-2; CDR3: CASSQAGTGTRYSYTF
J: TRBJ2-3; V: TRBV7-3; CDR3: CASTTGVAGADTQYF
J: TRBJ2-7; V: TRBV6-4; CDR3: CASRRDSDIERSSYEQYF
J: NA; V: TRBV20-1; CDR3: CSASTGHLPFYEQYF
J: TRBJ2-5; V: TRBV9; CDR3: CASSVGLGGPAETQYF
J: TRBJ2-2; V: TRBV6-2/TRBV6-3; CDR3: CASSYRDSPNTGELFF
J: TRBJ2-2; V: TRBV7-2; CDR3: CASSLGPRPDTGELFF
J: TRBJ1-5; V: TRBV20-1; CDR3: CSARSVTSNQPQHF
J: TRBJ2-4; V: TRBV20-1; CDR3: CSAGGQGVGAKNIQYF
J: TRBJ2-7; V: TRBV7-2; CDR3: CASSLESVETYEQYF
J: NA; V: TRBV29-1; CDR3: CSAGGGPETQYF
J: TRBJ1-2; V: TRBV12-3/TRBV12-4; CDR3: CASRLAGALGGYTF